Listed below are T cell receptor beta chains from one sample, sequenced in a study of control samples from healthy donors and cancer patients. Repertoires were generated with immunoSEQ multiplex PCR, while TCRdb's copy carries only in-frame clones and drops some. The sample carries about 120,000 clones, about nine tenths recorded once. Input material: blood. These receptors originate from a man between 18 and 29 years old in good health. The CDR3 runs from the conserved cysteine through the conserved F or W. D genes are given only for firm matches. Some rows have no size entry. The others give once, few or many, or a class for an expanded clone.

d_gene: TRBD2; j_gene: TRBJ2-1; v_gene: TRBV2; abundance: NA; CDR3nt: TGTGCCAGCAGTGAAGGAGCGGGGTACGCCAATGAGCAGTTCTTC; CDR3aa: CASSEGAGYANEQFF
d_gene: TRBD2; j_gene: TRBJ2-7; v_gene: TRBV6-5; abundance: NA; CDR3nt: TGTGCCAGCAGGGGCGGGGGGGCCGCCGAGCAGTACTTC; CDR3aa: CASRGGGAAEQYF
d_gene: NA; j_gene: TRBJ2-7; v_gene: TRBV10-2; abundance: NA; CDR3nt: TGCGCCAGCAGCTCCCTCTTCAGCGACACGACCTACGAGCAGTACTTC; CDR3aa: CASSSLFSDTTYEQYF
d_gene: NA; j_gene: TRBJ1-5; v_gene: TRBV7-9; abundance: NA; CDR3nt: TGTGCCAGCACCCGCAGGGTGGGGAGCGGCAATCAGCCCCAGCATTTT; CDR3aa: CASTRRVGSGNQPQHF
d_gene: NA; j_gene: TRBJ2-7; v_gene: TRBV12-3/TRBV12-4; abundance: NA; CDR3nt: TGTGCCAGCAGACAAACTCCGGGAGAGCAGTACTTC; CDR3aa: CASRQTPGEQYF
d_gene: NA; j_gene: TRBJ2-7; v_gene: TRBV5-1; abundance: few; CDR3nt: TGCGCCAGCAGCTTGGCCTGGGCAGCTAGTTCCTACGAGCAGTACTTC; CDR3aa: CASSLAWAASSYEQYF
d_gene: TRBD1; j_gene: TRBJ1-1; v_gene: TRBV11-3; abundance: NA; CDR3nt: TGTGCCAGCAGCTTAGGGCGGGACAGGGAAGCTTTCTTT; CDR3aa: CASSLGRDREAFF
d_gene: TRBD1; j_gene: TRBJ1-2; v_gene: TRBV19; abundance: once; CDR3nt: TGTGCCAGTACCCCAGGGACAGCATATGGCTACACCTTC; CDR3aa: CASTPGTAYGYTF
d_gene: TRBD2; j_gene: TRBJ2-2; v_gene: TRBV2; abundance: NA; CDR3nt: TGTGCCAGCAGTGAATTTTCGGGCGGGGGGGCGACCGGGGAGCTGTTTTTT; CDR3aa: CASSEFSGGGATGELFF
d_gene: TRBD2; j_gene: TRBJ2-1; v_gene: TRBV6-5; abundance: NA; CDR3nt: TGTGCCAGTAAGACTAGCGGGGCCTACAATGAGCAGTTCTTC; CDR3aa: CASKTSGAYNEQFF
d_gene: NA; j_gene: TRBJ1-1; v_gene: TRBV2; abundance: NA; CDR3nt: TGTGCCAGCAGTCGGACAGAGAACACTGAAGCTTTCTTT; CDR3aa: CASSRTENTEAFF
d_gene: NA; j_gene: TRBJ2-5; v_gene: TRBV5-1; abundance: NA; CDR3nt: TGCGCCAGCAGAGCGGACCAAGAGACCCAGTACTTC; CDR3aa: CASRADQETQYF
d_gene: NA; j_gene: TRBJ1-6; v_gene: TRBV5-1; abundance: NA; CDR3nt: TGCGCCAGCAGCACTAATGGAAATTCACCCCTCCACTTT; CDR3aa: CASSTNGNSPLHF
d_gene: NA; j_gene: TRBJ2-2; v_gene: TRBV2; abundance: NA; CDR3nt: TGTGCCAGCACCCTATCCGGGACATCGAACACCGGGGAGCTGTTTTTT; CDR3aa: CASTLSGTSNTGELFF
d_gene: NA; j_gene: TRBJ1-2; v_gene: TRBV30; abundance: NA; CDR3nt: TGTGCCTGGAGTATACGCGGCGAGAACTATGGCTACACCTTC; CDR3aa: CAWSIRGENYGYTF
d_gene: NA; j_gene: TRBJ1-2; v_gene: TRBV5-1; abundance: NA; CDR3nt: TGCGCCAGCAGCTTGGATGCCAGCGGCTACACCTTC; CDR3aa: CASSLDASGYTF
d_gene: NA; j_gene: TRBJ1-2; v_gene: TRBV25-1; abundance: NA; CDR3nt: TGTGCCAGCAGTCAGGGCGCTAACTATGGCTACACCTTC; CDR3aa: CASSQGANYGYTF
d_gene: TRBD1; j_gene: TRBJ2-3; v_gene: TRBV11-1; abundance: NA; CDR3nt: TGTGCCAGCAGGGACAGGGGGCCCACAGATACGCAGTATTTT; CDR3aa: CASRDRGPTDTQYF
d_gene: TRBD1; j_gene: TRBJ1-1; v_gene: TRBV4-1; abundance: NA; CDR3nt: TGCGCCAGCAGCCACCAAAACTACAGGGGGCTGAGGGGAATGAACACTGAAGCTTTCTTT; CDR3aa: CASSHQNYRGLRGMNTEAFF
d_gene: TRBD2; j_gene: TRBJ2-3; v_gene: TRBV5-4; abundance: NA; CDR3nt: TGTGCCAGCAGCGCCGCTGCGGGGGTATACACAGATACGCAGTATTTT; CDR3aa: CASSAAAGVYTDTQYF
d_gene: NA; j_gene: TRBJ2-4; v_gene: TRBV7-9; abundance: NA; CDR3nt: TGTGCCAGCACCGACCCGGCCAAAAACATTCAGTACTTC; CDR3aa: CASTDPAKNIQYF
d_gene: NA; j_gene: TRBJ2-1; v_gene: TRBV2; abundance: NA; CDR3nt: TGTGCCAGCAGGGGTGTGTCCTACAATGAGCAGTTCTTC; CDR3aa: CASRGVSYNEQFF
d_gene: NA; j_gene: TRBJ1-3; v_gene: TRBV7-9; abundance: NA; CDR3nt: TGTGCCAGCAGCTTAGCGGGTGTTTCTGGAAACACCATATATTTT; CDR3aa: CASSLAGVSGNTIYF